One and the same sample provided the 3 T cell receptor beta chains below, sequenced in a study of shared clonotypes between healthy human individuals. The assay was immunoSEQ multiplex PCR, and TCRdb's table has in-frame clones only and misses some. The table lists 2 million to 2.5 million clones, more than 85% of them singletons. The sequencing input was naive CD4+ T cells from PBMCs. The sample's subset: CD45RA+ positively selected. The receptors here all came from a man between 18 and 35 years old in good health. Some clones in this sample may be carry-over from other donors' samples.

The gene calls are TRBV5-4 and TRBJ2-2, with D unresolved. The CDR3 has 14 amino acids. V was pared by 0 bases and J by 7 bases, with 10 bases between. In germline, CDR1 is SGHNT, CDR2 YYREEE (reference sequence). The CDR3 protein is CASSLAVTGGELFF. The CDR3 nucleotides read TGTGCCAGCAGCTTGGCCGTGACGGGCGGGGAGCTGTTTTTT.

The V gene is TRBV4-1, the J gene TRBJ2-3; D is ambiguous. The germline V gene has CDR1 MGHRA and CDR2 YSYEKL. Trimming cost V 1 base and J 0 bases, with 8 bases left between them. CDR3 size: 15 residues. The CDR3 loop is CASSQGGVSTDTQYF. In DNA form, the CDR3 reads TGCGCCAGCAGCCAAGGTGGGGTAAGCACAGATACGCAGTATTTT.

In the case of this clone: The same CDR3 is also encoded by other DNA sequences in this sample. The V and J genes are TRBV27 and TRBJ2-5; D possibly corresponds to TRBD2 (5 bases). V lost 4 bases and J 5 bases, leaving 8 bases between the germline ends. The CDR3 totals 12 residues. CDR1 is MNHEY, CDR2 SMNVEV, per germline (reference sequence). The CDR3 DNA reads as TGTGCCAGCAGTTATCGGGGTGAGACCCAGTACTTC. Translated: CASSYRGETQYF.